One sample yielded the 14 T cell receptor beta chains listed below, sequenced in a study of blood T cell repertoires in COVID-19 (dated by TCRdb to 2018 to 2021). The library was produced with the immunoSEQ multiplex PCR assay. What TCRdb holds here is the immuneACCESS table cut down to in-frame rearrangements. Part of the clones is not present; checked against another copy, under half of the missing clones reflect an unresolved V gene, and the others are unexplained. Present in this sample are fewer than 500,000 clones, over 85% of which were seen just once. Of the sample, 0.8% to 0.9% falls within the top ten clones. Sequencing was done on a sample of peripheral blood. Receptor source: a man younger than 30 with COVID-19, enrolled during active disease.

This chain links TRBV13 with TRBJ1-2; 8 bases are a match to TRBD1. Unmatched junction bases numbered 7, after V lost 4 bases and J lost 3 bases. The CDR3 extends over 15 amino acids. CDR1 is PRHDT, CDR2 FYEKMQ, per germline (reference sequence). In DNA form, the CDR3 reads TGTGCCAGCAGCTCAGGGACAGGCGGATACTATGGCTACACCTTC. It encodes CASSSGTGGYYGYTF.

This clone came up once. The chain couples TRBV5-8 to TRBJ2-5; the match to TRBD2 covers 7 bases. The CDR3 sequence is 12 residues long. The V gene end was trimmed by 7 bases and the J gene end by 3 bases; junction bases not matched to a gene: 3. CDR1 and CDR2 from the germline V gene are SGHTS and YDEGEE. As DNA, the CDR3 is TGTGCCAGCTCCAGCGGGAAAGAGACCCAGTACTTC. Translation: CASSSGKETQYF.

This clone occurred once. V usage is TRBV2 and J usage is TRBJ2-1, with a possible D match to TRBD1 (5 bases). The germline V gene has CDR1 SNHLY and CDR2 FYNNEI. V was pared by 4 bases and J by 9 bases, with 10 bases between. This CDR3 region has 12 residues. As DNA, the CDR3 is TGTGCCAGCAGTGCCCGACAGTTTGAGCAGTTCTTC. Protein: CASSARQFEQFF.

The chain combines TRBV19 with TRBJ1-3; tentatively, D is TRBD1 (5 bases). The germline CDR1 and CDR2 sequences are LNHDA and SQIVND (reference sequence). V was shortened by 7 bases and J by 3 bases, with 16 bases between the two germline ends. This CDR3 is built from 15 residues. The CDR3 reads CASTPGQGGGNTIYF. CDR3 in DNA: TGTGCCAGTACCCCCGGGCAGGGTGGTGGAAACACCATATATTTT.

The chain is built from TRBV7-9 and TRBJ2-5; 10 nucleotides agree with TRBD1. The V gene's germline CDR1 is SEHNR and CDR2 FQNEAQ (reference sequence). J gave up 3 bases and V 1 base, and 2 bases lay outside the gene matches. CDR3 length: 15 residues. As DNA, the CDR3 is TGTGCCAGCAGCTTAGGGGGGACAGGGGAAGAGACCCAGTACTTC. Protein sequence: CASSLGGTGEETQYF.

The rearrangement uses TRBV6-6 and TRBJ2-7; D is possibly TRBD2 (5 bases). Germline lookup yields CDR1 MNHNY and CDR2 SVGAGI (reference sequence). The CDR3 covers 12 residues. Trimming removed 9 bases from V and 0 bases from J, with 9 bases in between. The CDR3: CASLEVSYEQYF. CDR3 bases: TGTGCCAGTCTGGAGGTCTCCTACGAGCAGTACTTC.

With respect to this clone: The same CDR3 arises from other DNA sequences in this sample as well. The chain is built from TRBV5-1 and TRBJ2-3; 9 bases align to TRBD2. J was trimmed by 3 bases and V by 0 bases; bases with no gene match: 5. CDR1 and CDR2 from the germline V gene are SGHRS and YFSETQ. The CDR3 runs to 16 residues. The CDR3 is CASSLDPAGGTDTQYF. The CDR3 DNA reads TGCGCCAGCAGCTTGGATCCAGCGGGAGGAACAGATACGCAGTATTTT.

The CDR3 loop reads CASSLSTGQGLYEQYF. Here the CDR3 DNA reads TGTGCCAGCAGCCTCTCTACGGGACAGGGGCTATACGAGCAGTACTTC. This sequence joins TRBV3-1 (or the pseudogene TRBV3-2) and TRBJ2-7; 10 positions agree with TRBD1. This CDR3 is built from 16 residues. Germline CDR1 is LGHDT and CDR2 is YNNKEL (reference sequence). J was trimmed by 4 bases and V by 4 bases; bases with no gene match: 10.

The CDR3: CASNLGLNTGELFF. The CDR3 DNA sequence: TGTGCCAGTAACTTGGGCTTGAACACCGGGGAGCTGTTTTTT. The chain recombines TRBV19 with TRBJ2-2; D is unresolved. Per the germline V gene, CDR1 is LNHDA and CDR2 is SQIVND (reference sequence). V was trimmed by 7 bases and J by 1 base, leaving 10 bases between them. The CDR3 has 14 residues. Full variable domain (outside the CDR3, taken from reference TRBV19 and TRBJ2-2): DGGITQSPKYLFRKEGQNVTLSCEQNLNHDAMYWYRQDPGQGLRLIYYSQIVNDFQKGDIAEGYSVSREKKESFPLTVTSAQKNPTAFYLCASNLGLNTGELFFGEGSRLTVL.

Written as DNA, the CDR3 is TGTGCCAGCAGCCAACCCACAGGGCCCCACGTCCAAGAGACCCAGTACTTC. Its translation is CASSQPTGPHVQETQYF. This rearrangement joins TRBV3-1 (or the pseudogene TRBV3-2) to TRBJ2-5; D may be TRBD1 (6 bases). CDR3 size: 17 residues. Trimming cost V 2 bases and J 1 base, with 17 bases left between them. Looked up from germline, CDR1 is LGHDT and CDR2 is YNNKEL (reference sequence).

This chain uses TRBV6-6 with TRBJ2-3, with no clear D. This CDR3 has 14 residues. Germline CDR1 reads MNHNY; CDR2 reads SVGAGI (reference sequence). V was trimmed by 0 bases and J by 5 bases, leaving 9 bases between them. CDR3: CASSYSTLGDTQYF. The CDR3 nucleotides read TGTGCCAGCAGTTACTCGACTCTTGGAGATACGCAGTATTTT.

The CDR3 loop is CASSLGAGATEAFF. CDR3 coding DNA: TGTGCCAGCAGCTTAGGGGCAGGGGCCACTGAAGCTTTCTTT. This chain uses TRBV11-2 with TRBJ1-1; possibly TRBD1 for D (6 bases). Trimming shortened V by 1 base and J by 4 bases, and 10 bases separated the two germline ends. CDR3 size: 14 residues. Germline CDR1 SGHAT, CDR2 FQNNGV.

The chain couples TRBV18 to TRBJ2-1; possibly TRBD2 for D (6 bases). Germline V CDR1 and CDR2: KGHSH, LQKENI. Trimming cost V 5 bases and J 5 bases, with 19 bases left between them. The CDR3 loop spans 16 amino acids. The CDR3 DNA sequence: TGTGCCAGCTCAACCTTTTCCGCGGGGTATGACAATGAGCAGTTCTTC. This codes for CASSTFSAGYDNEQFF.

The gene calls are TRBV6-1 and TRBJ1-2; 7 bases are a match to TRBD1. The V and J ends lost 2 bases and 4 bases, in that order; junction bases with no gene match: 10. Germline V gives CDR1 MNHNS, CDR2 SASEGT. The CDR3 consists of 16 residues. This CDR3 reads CASSEQAGRGTYGYTF. In DNA form, the CDR3 reads TGTGCCAGCAGTGAACAGGCGGGCAGGGGGACCTATGGCTACACCTTC.